A single sample gave rise to the 19 T cell receptor beta chains below, sequenced in a study of T cell repertoires in cytomegalovirus infection. These receptors' antigens are unknown. TCRdb itself ran the reads through MiXCR, one entry per CDR3 protein. The sample records about 46,000 distinct CDR3 sequences, roughly 22% being singletons. The sample taken for sequencing was PBMCs, sequenced either directly or after in vitro stimulation (not recorded which). The source of these receptors is a human donor in good health (CMV status not recorded). Some clones in this sample may be carry-over from other donors' samples.

This clonotype showed up just a few times. CDR3 loop: CASSLTVVGGYTF. CDR3 in DNA: TGTGCCAGCAGTTTGACAGTAGTAGGGGGCTACACCTTC. This chain joins TRBV2 and TRBJ1-2; D possibly corresponds to TRBD1 (5 bases). The CDR3 is 13 residues long. CDR1 and CDR2 from the germline V gene are SNHLY and FYNNEI. Trimming removed 5 bases at V and 8 bases at J, with 15 bases between.

This clonotype has more than one count but fewer than ten. This chain connects TRBV20-1 to TRBJ1-1, with D tentatively TRBD1 (5 bases). This CDR3 contains 14 residues. CDR1 is DFQATT, CDR2 SNEGSKA, per germline (reference sequence). The ends were cut back, 2 bases at V and 0 bases at J, with 10 bases in the middle. This chain's CDR3 is CSARSWGMNTEAFF. CDR3 DNA: TGCAGTGCTAGATCCTGGGGGATGAACACTGAAGCTTTCTTT.

The J gene is TRBJ1-3, the V gene TRBV9; TRBD1 might be the D (5 bases). Germline V lookup: CDR1 SGDLS, CDR2 YYNGEE. Trimming took 0 bases from V and 11 from J, leaving 21 bases between them. The CDR3 is 16 residues long. DNA for the CDR3: TGTGCCAGCAGCGTAGAAGATCAGGGTCCCCTGATCGCCATATATTTT. Translation: CASSVEDQGPLIAIYF.

The chain joins TRBV28 to TRBJ2-1; 7 bases are a match to TRBD2. CDR1 and CDR2 (germline): MDHEN, SYDVKM. V lost 5 bases, J lost 1 base, and 5 bases stayed unmatched. The CDR3 runs 15 residues. CDR3 coding DNA: TGTGCCAGCAGTGGGGGGGGTGCGTCCTACAATGAGCAGTTCTTC. This sequence encodes CASSGGGASYNEQFF.

The chain uses TRBV4-1 and TRBJ1-1, with D possibly TRBD1 on 5 matching bases. Germline CDR1 is MGHRA and CDR2 is YSYEKL. This CDR3 spans 14 amino acids. V lost 1 base and J lost 2, with 8 bases in between. The CDR3 region is CASSQVGGNTEAFF. The CDR3 bases are TGCGCCAGCAGCCAAGTGGGGGGAAACACTGAAGCTTTCTTT.

This clonotype was counted many times. CDR3 loop: CASSLWGSTDTQYF. The DNA for the CDR3 is TGTGCCAGCAGCTTGTGGGGAAGCACAGATACGCAGTATTTT. The chain uses TRBV5-6 and TRBJ2-3; D remains unclear. CDR1 is SGHDT, CDR2 YYEEEE, per germline. The V and J ends lost 1 base and 0 bases respectively, with 6 bases between them. The CDR3 spans 14 residues.

The CDR3 region is CASSLRSSGYTF. For the CDR3, the DNA is TGTGCCAGCAGTTTAAGGTCCTCTGGCTACACCTTC. This chain uses TRBV12-3 or TRBV12-4 with TRBJ1-2; unclear D gene. This CDR3 has 12 residues. V was cut by 2 bases and J by 7 bases, with 8 bases left in between.

The genes are TRBV4-3 and TRBJ2-1, with 9 bases aligning to TRBD2. CDR1 and CDR2 (germline): LGHNA, YSLEER. Unmatched junction bases numbered 12, after V lost 1 base and J lost 8 bases. This CDR3 has 17 amino acids. The CDR3 spells CASSQVFRGRAVDEQFF. The DNA for the CDR3 is TGCGCCAGCAGCCAAGTATTCCGCGGGAGGGCCGTTGATGAGCAGTTCTTC.

The table lists this clonotype with a few counts. The rearrangement uses TRBV12-3 or TRBV12-4 and TRBJ1-3; no reliable D call. This CDR3 is built from 15 residues. Trimming pared 2 bases from V and 0 bases from J, leaving 8 bases between. In DNA, the CDR3 is TGTGCCAGCAGTTTATGGGGAAGCTCTGGAAACACCATATATTTT. It translates to CASSLWGSSGNTIYF.

Notes on this clonotype: A read error is possible here, since a much larger clone lies one base away. This chain uses TRBV5-1 with TRBJ2-7; D is unclear. Looked up from germline, CDR1 is SGHRS and CDR2 is YFSETQ. The CDR3 consists of 15 residues. CDR3 loop: CSSSLATPTSYEQYF. The CDR3 nucleotides are TGCTCCAGCAGCTTGGCCACACCGACCTCCTACGAGCAGTACTTC.

This clonotype was detected ten times or more. The V call is TRBV2, the J call TRBJ2-7; 8 bases align to TRBD2. CDR1 SNHLY and CDR2 FYNNEI come from the germline V gene. The CDR3 consists of 14 residues. Germline trimming cut 6 bases from V and 3 bases from J; bases unmatched to any gene: 7. CDR3 bases: TGTGCCAGCAGCTATACCGGGACTAGCTACGAGCAGTACTTC. It encodes CASSYTGTSYEQYF.

V and J are TRBV20-1 and TRBJ2-7; D not resolved. Germline V lookup: CDR1 DFQATT, CDR2 SNEGSKA (reference sequence). Deletions cut 0 bases from V and 2 bases from J, with 17 bases between. This CDR3 is built from 16 residues. CDR3 region: CSARDEVGRPTYEQYF. CDR3 bases: TGCAGTGCTAGAGATGAGGTGGGCAGGCCTACCTACGAGCAGTACTTC.

This clonotype was counted at least ten times. This sequence joins TRBV7-2 and TRBJ1-2; possible D gene TRBD1, 5 bases. CDR1 is SGHTA, CDR2 FQGNSA, per germline. The CDR3 has 14 residues. V was trimmed by 1 base and J by 8 bases, leaving 14 bases between them. In DNA form, the CDR3 reads TGTGCCAGCAGCTTAGTACGCAGGGTGGAAGGCTACACCTTC. It encodes CASSLVRRVEGYTF.

As concerns this clonotype: A junction boundary mismatches the germline segment, possibly from a read error. The rearrangement joins TRBV7-6 to TRBJ2-5; 11 positions match TRBD2. Germline loops: CDR1 SGHVS, CDR2 FNYEAQ. The CDR3 runs 16 residues. CDR3 DNA: TGTGCTAGCAGCCAGACTAGCGGGGACCTACAAGAGACCCAGTACTTC. Protein sequence: CASSQTSGDLQETQYF.

This clonotype was seen only a few times. The rearrangement links TRBV28 to TRBJ2-1, with 7 bases matching TRBD1. V lost 4 bases to trimming and J lost 6 bases; unmatched junction nucleotides: 6. Per the germline V gene, CDR1 is MDHEN and CDR2 is SYDVKM. The CDR3 extends over 14 amino acids. The CDR3 protein is CASSYGTVANEQFF. In nucleotides, the CDR3 is TGTGCCAGCAGTTACGGGACAGTCGCCAATGAGCAGTTCTTC.

V and J are TRBV4-1 and TRBJ1-2; 8 bases align to TRBD1. The CDR3 contains 14 residues. The germline gives CDR1 MGHRA, CDR2 YSYEKL. Losses at the gene ends were 3 bases for V and 4 bases for J; bases not matched to a gene: 4. CDR3 coding DNA: TGCGCCAGCAGCCATAGACAGGGGATCTATGGCTACACCTTC. This sequence encodes CASSHRQGIYGYTF.

In this sample, this clonotype turned up many times. This chain's CDR3 is CASSIPGQEAEQYF. Here the CDR3 DNA reads TGTGCCAGCAGCATCCCGGGACAGGAGGCTGAGCAGTACTTC. The chain recombines TRBV7-9 with TRBJ2-7, with 8 bases identical to TRBD1. CDR3 length: 14 residues. CDR1 and CDR2 from the germline V gene are SEHNR and FQNEAQ (reference sequence). The trim removed 5 bases at V and 7 bases at J, leaving 10 bases unmatched.

This clonotype occurred a few times. This chain joins TRBV20-1 and TRBJ2-7; D tentatively reads TRBD1 or TRBD2 (5 bases each). V was cut by 4 bases and J by 3 bases, with 16 bases left in between. Germline loops: CDR1 DFQATT, CDR2 SNEGSKA (reference sequence). This CDR3 has 14 residues. The CDR3 region is CSATPGRDGYEQYF. As DNA, the CDR3 is TGCAGTGCTACCCCCGGCAGGGACGGCTACGAGCAGTACTTC.

This clonotype occurred a few times. This sequence joins TRBV12-3 or TRBV12-4 and TRBJ1-2; D perhaps matches TRBD1 (6 bases). This CDR3 is built from 14 residues. Trimming left V 5 bases short and J 4 bases short, with 14 bases between. CDR3 nucleotides: TGTGCCAGCAGTCCGGGGGCTGAGCCCTATGGCTACACCTTC. This translates into CASSPGAEPYGYTF.